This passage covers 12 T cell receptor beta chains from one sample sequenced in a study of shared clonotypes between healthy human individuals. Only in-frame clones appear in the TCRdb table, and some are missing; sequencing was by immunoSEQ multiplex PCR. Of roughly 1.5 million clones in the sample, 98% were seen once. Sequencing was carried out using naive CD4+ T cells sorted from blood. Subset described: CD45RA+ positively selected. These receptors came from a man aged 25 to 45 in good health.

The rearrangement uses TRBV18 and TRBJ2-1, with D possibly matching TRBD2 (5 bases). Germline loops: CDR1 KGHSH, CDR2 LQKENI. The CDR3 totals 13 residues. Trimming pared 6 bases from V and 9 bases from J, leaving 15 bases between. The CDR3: CASSLPSSSEQFF. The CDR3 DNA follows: TGTGCCAGCTCCCTCCCCTCTAGCAGTGAGCAGTTCTTC.

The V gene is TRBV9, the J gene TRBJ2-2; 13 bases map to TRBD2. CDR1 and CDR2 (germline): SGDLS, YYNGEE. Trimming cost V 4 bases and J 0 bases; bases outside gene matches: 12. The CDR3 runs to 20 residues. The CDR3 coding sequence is TGTGCCAGCAGCCTCAGACTAGCGGGAGGAATCCAGTCGAACACCGGGGAGCTGTTTTTT. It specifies CASSLRLAGGIQSNTGELFF.

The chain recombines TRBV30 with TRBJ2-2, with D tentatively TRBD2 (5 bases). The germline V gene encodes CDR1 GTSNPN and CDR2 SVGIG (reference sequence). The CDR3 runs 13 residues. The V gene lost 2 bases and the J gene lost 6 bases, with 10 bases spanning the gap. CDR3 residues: CAWSSRRAGELFF. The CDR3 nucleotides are TGTGCCTGGAGTTCCCGGCGGGCCGGGGAGCTGTTTTTT.

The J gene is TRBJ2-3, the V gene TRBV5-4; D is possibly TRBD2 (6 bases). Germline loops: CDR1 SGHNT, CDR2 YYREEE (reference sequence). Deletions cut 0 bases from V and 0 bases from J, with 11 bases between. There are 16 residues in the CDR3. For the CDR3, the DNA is TGTGCCAGCAGCTTGGGGCCGGGAGAGAGCACAGATACGCAGTATTTT. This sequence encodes CASSLGPGESTDTQYF.

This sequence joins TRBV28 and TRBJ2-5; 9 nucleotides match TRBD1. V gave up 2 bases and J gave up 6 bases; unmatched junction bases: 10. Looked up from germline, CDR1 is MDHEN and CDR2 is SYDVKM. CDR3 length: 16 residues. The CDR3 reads CASSLPGQGVGKTQYF. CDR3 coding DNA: TGTGCCAGCAGTTTACCGGGACAGGGAGTAGGGAAGACCCAGTACTTC.

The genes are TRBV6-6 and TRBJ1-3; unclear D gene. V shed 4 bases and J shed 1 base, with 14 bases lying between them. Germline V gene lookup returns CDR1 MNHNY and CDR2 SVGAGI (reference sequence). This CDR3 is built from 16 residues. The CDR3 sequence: CASSLNSVWSGNTIYF. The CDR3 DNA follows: TGTGCCAGCAGTTTAAATAGCGTCTGGTCTGGAAACACCATATATTTT.

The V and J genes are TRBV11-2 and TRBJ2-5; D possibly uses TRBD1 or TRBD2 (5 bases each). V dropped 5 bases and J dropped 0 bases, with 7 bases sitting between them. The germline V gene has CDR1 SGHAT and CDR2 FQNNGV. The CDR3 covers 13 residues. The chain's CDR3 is CASSRDDQETQYF. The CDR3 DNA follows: TGTGCCAGCAGCCGGGACGACCAAGAGACCCAGTACTTC.

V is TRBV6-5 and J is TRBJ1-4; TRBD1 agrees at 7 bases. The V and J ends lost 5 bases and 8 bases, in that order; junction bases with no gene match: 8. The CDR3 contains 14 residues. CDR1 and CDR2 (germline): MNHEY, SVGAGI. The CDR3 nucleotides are TGTGCCAGCAGTAGATGGACAGGCGGGGAAAAACTGTTTTTT. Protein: CASSRWTGGEKLFF.

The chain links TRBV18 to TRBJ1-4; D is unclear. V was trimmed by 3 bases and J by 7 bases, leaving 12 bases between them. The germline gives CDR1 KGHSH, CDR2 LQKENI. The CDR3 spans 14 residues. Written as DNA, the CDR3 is TGTGCCAGCTCACCTACCAATGACGGTGAAAAACTGTTTTTT. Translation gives CASSPTNDGEKLFF.

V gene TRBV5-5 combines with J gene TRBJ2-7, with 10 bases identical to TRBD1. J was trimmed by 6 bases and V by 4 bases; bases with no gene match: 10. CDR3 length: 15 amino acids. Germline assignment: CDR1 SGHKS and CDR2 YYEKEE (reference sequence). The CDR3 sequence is CASSVHGTGDFEQYF. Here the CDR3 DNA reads TGTGCCAGCAGCGTACACGGGACAGGGGATTTCGAGCAGTACTTC.

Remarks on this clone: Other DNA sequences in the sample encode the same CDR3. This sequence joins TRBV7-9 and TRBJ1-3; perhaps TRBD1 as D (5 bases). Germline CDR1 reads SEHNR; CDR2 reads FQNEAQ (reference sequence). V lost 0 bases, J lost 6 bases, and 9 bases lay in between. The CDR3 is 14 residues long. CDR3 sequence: CASSLAQVENTIYF. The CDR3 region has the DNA TGTGCCAGCAGCTTAGCACAGGTTGAAAACACCATATATTTT. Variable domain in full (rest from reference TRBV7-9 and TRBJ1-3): DTGVSQNPRHKITKRGQNVTFRCDPISEHNRLYWYRQTLGQGPEFLTYFQNEAQLEKSRLLSDRFSAERPKGSFSTLEIQRTEQGDSAMYLCASSLAQVENTIYFGEGSWLTVV.

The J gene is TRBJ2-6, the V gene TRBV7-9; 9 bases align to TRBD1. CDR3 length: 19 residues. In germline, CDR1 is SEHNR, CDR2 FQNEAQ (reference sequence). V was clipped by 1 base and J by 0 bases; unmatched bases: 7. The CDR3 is CASSLGPGTGSSGANVLTF. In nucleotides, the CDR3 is TGTGCCAGCAGCTTAGGCCCCGGGACAGGGAGCTCTGGGGCCAACGTCCTGACTTTC.